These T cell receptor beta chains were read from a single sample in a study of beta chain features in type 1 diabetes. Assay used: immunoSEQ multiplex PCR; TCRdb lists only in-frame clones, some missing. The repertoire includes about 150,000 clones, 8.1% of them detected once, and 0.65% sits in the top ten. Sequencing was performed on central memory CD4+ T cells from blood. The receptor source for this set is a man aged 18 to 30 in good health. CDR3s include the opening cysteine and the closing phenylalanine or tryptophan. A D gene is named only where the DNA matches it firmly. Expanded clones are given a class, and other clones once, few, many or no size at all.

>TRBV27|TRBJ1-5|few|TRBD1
TGTGCCAGCAGAACAGGGGAAGGGGTCAATCAGCCCCAGCATTTT
CASRTGEGVNQPQHF
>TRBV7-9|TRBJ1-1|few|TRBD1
TGTGCCAGCAGCCCGGCGGGACAGGGGGGGACTGAAGCTTTCTTT
CASSPAGQGGTEAFF
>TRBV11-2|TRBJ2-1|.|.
TGTGCCAGCAGCCTTGGGGACTTCTCCTACAATGAGCAGTTCTTC
CASSLGDFSYNEQFF
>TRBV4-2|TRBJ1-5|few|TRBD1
TGTGCCAGCAGCCAAGTTGCGACAGGGTCAGGGAATCAGCCCCAGCATTTT
CASSQVATGSGNQPQHF
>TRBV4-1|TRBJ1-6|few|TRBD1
TGCGCCAGCAGCCCGGACAGGGAAGCTAATTCACCCCTCCACTTT
CASSPDREANSPLHF
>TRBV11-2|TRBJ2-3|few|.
TGTGCCAGCAGCTTAGCGTACGGGAACACAGATACGCAGTATTTT
CASSLAYGNTDTQYF
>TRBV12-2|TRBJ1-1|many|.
TGTGCAAGTCGCTTAGCCACAGGGAGCGAGACTGAAGCTTTCTTT
CASRLATGSETEAFF
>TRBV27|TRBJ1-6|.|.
TGTGCCAGCATGGATAGGGTTGGATGGGGAAGGGGTAATTCACCCCTCCACTTT
CASMDRVGWGRGNSPLHF
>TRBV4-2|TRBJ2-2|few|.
TGTGCCAGCAGCCAAGGCCCACCTAGCGCCGGGGAGCTGTTTTTT
CASSQGPPSAGELFF
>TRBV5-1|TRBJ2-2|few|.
TGCGCCAGCAGCTTCGTAGGGGCGAACACCGGGGAGCTGTTTTTT
CASSFVGANTGELFF
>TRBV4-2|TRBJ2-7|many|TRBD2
TGTGCCAGCAGCCAAGACGCGAGCGGGAGTGTCTACGAGCAGTACTTC
CASSQDASGSVYEQYF
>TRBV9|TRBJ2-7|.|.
TGTGCCAGCAGCGAGGCAGGGCAAATGCGAGACTACGAGCAGTACTTC
CASSEAGQMRDYEQYF
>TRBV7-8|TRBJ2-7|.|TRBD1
TGTGCCAGCAGCTTAGTGACCCAACCGGGACAGGGCCCCTACGAGCAGTACTTC
CASSLVTQPGQGPYEQYF
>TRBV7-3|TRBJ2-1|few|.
TGTGCCAGCAGCCACCGGGGAGGAGGGGCCTACAATGAGCAGTTCTTC
CASSHRGGGAYNEQFF
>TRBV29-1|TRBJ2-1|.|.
TGCAGCGTTGCAGGATATGGGGAGCAGTTCTTC
CSVAGYGEQFF
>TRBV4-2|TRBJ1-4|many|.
TGTGCCAGCAGCCGGACAGATGAAAAACTGTTTTTT
CASSRTDEKLFF
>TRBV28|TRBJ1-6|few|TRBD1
TGTGCCAGCAGTGGGTACAGGGGGCGAGGTTCACCCCTCCACTTT
CASSGYRGRGSPLHF
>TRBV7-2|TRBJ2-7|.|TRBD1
TGTGCCAGCAGCTTGTCCGGGACAGGGAGTTACGAGCAGTACTTC
CASSLSGTGSYEQYF
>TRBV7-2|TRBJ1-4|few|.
TGTGCCAGCAGCCCCGTCTCTAATGAAAAACTGTTTTTT
CASSPVSNEKLFF
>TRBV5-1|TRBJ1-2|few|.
TGCGCCAGCAGCCGCGGGACCCCAAAACAGGGCTACACCTTC
CASSRGTPKQGYTF
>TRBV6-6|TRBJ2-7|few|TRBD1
TGTGCCAGCAGTGGACAGGGCTACGAGCAGTACTTC
CASSGQGYEQYF
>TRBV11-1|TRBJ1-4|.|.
TGTGCCAGTCAGACAAGAAGAAATGAAAAACTGTTTTTT
CASQTRRNEKLFF
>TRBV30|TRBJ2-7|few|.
TGTGCCTGGAGTGTATCTTCAGGCGAGCAGTACTTC
CAWSVSSGEQYF
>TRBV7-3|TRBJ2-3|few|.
TGTGCCAGCAGCTTAAGGCTGTGGGATACGCAGTATTTT
CASSLRLWDTQYF
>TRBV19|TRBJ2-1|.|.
TGTGCCAGTAGTATCAGGCAGGGCTCCTACAATGAGCAGTTCTTC
CASSIRQGSYNEQFF
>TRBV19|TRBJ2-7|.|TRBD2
TGTGCCAGTAGGTCTGGGCGGGAGGCCGCCTACGAGCAGTACTTC
CASRSGREAAYEQYF
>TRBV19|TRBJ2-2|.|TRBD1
TGTGCCAGTAACCCCCGACAGGGCTCGAACACCGGGGAGCTGTTTTTT
CASNPRQGSNTGELFF
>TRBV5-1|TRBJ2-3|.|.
TGCGCCAGCAGATACCGGGACTTCGCCACAGATACGCAGTATTTT
CASRYRDFATDTQYF
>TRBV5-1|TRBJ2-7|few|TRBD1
TGCGCCAGCAGCGCGGGGACAGGGGGCCGCGGCGAGCAGTACTTC
CASSAGTGGRGEQYF
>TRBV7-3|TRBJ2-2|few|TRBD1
TGTGCCAGCAGCTCCCGAGTGGTGACAGGGGGCACCGGGGAGCTGTTTTTT
CASSSRVVTGGTGELFF
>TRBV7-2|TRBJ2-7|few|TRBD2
TGTGCCAGCAGTCCCAGGGAGGGGTCCTCCTACGAGCAGTACTTC
CASSPREGSSYEQYF
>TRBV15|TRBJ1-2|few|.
TGTGCCACCAGCAGAGATAGGGGGTACGAGGGCTATGGCTACACCTTC
CATSRDRGYEGYGYTF
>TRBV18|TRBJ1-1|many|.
TGTGCCAGCTCACCGGGGCCGGCGAACACTGAAGCTTTCTTT
CASSPGPANTEAFF
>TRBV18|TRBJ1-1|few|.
TGTGCCAGCTCACCTGGACAGATTATAATGAACACTGAAGCTTTCTTT
CASSPGQIIMNTEAFF
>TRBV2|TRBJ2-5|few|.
TGTGCCAGCAGTGTTTATGGGGGCTCGGAAGAGACCCAGTACTTC
CASSVYGGSEETQYF
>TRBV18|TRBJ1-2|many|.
TGTGCCAGCTCACCAGCCCCAACCAGGGACTATGGCTACACCTTC
CASSPAPTRDYGYTF
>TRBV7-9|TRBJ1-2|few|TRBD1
TGTGCCAGCAGCCGAGAATCGGGACAGGGGCGCTACACCTTC
CASSRESGQGRYTF
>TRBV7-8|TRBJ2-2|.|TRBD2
TGTGCCAGCAGCTTCCCACGATGGACTAGCGGGAGTGGCGCGAACACCGGGGAGCTGTTTTTT
CASSFPRWTSGSGANTGELFF
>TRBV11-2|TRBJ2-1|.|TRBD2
TGTGCCAGCAGCCCACGGACTAGCGGGAGGGACAATGAGCAGTTCTTC
CASSPRTSGRDNEQFF
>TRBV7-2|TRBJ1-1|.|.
TGTGCCAGCAGCTTACCCCCGGGGGTCACTGAAGCTTTCTTT
CASSLPPGVTEAFF
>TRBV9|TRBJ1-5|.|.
TGTGCCAGCAGCGCCTCAGGGCGCAATCAGCCCCAGCATTTT
CASSASGRNQPQHF
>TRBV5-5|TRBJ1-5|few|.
TGTGCCAGCAGCTCTTTCCAGGTCCAGGGGAATCAGCCCCAGCATTTT
CASSSFQVQGNQPQHF
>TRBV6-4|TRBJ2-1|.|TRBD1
TGTGCCAGCAGTCCGGGACAGGGGGCAGGTGAGCAGTTCTTC
CASSPGQGAGEQFF
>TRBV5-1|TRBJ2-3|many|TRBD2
TGCGCCAGCAGCAACGGGACTAGGGGAGATACGCAGTATTTT
CASSNGTRGDTQYF
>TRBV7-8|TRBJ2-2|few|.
TGTGCCAGCAGCTTAGTACTAGCCGGGGAGCTGTTTTTT
CASSLVLAGELFF
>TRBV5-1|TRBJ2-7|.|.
TGCGCCAGCAGCTTGTCCCCGAGGGAATACGAGCAGTACTTC
CASSLSPREYEQYF
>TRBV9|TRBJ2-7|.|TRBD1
TGTGCCAGCAGCGTATCTCCGGGCACAGGGGGCTCGGGAGAGCAGTACTTC
CASSVSPGTGGSGEQYF
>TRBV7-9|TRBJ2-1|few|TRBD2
TGTGCCAGCAGCTCAATGTCTAGCGGTCAAGGAAAGCAGTTCTTC
CASSSMSSGQGKQFF
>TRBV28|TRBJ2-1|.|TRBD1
TGTGCCAGCAGCACATCCGGGACAGGGTTCGGCAATGAGCAGTTCTTC
CASSTSGTGFGNEQFF
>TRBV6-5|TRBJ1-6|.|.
TGTGCCAGCAGTGGTGGGCCAGGGATCGGTTCACCCCTCCACTTT
CASSGGPGIGSPLHF
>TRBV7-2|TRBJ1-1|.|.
TGTGCCAGCAGCTTAGACGTGGGACATTCGAACACTGAAGCTTTCTTT
CASSLDVGHSNTEAFF
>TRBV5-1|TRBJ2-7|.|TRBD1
TGCGCCAGTCAATCGATTCCTCTCTCGGACAGGGTTTCCTACGAGCAGTACTTC
CASQSIPLSDRVSYEQYF
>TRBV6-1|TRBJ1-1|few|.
TGTGCCAGCAACTTGAATCCCGGGAGTAACACTGAAGCTTTCTTT
CASNLNPGSNTEAFF
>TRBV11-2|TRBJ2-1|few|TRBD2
TGTGCCAGCAGCTTACAGCGGGAGTCTTGGAATGAGCAGTTCTTC
CASSLQRESWNEQFF
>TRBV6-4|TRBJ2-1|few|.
TGTGCCAGCAGTGACTCGGAGAGGGTTGGGTTCCGCAATGAGCAGTTCTTC
CASSDSERVGFRNEQFF
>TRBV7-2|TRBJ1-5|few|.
TGTGCCAGCAGCTTAGTTGCCAGGGGAAGGGATCAGCCCCAGCATTTT
CASSLVARGRDQPQHF
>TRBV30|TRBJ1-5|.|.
TGTGCCTGGACCCACGGTAGCAATCAGCCCCAGCATTTT
CAWTHGSNQPQHF